The 6 T cell receptor beta chains below were found in one sample sequenced in a study of lymphopenia after photon versus proton radiotherapy. The data were produced by immunoSEQ multiplex PCR, yet TCRdb's version contains in-frame clones alone and is incomplete. The data hold 83,000 or so clones, with around 80% observed a single time. The material sequenced was peripheral blood, taken from a patient treated with proton-based radiotherapy. These receptors came from a man in his sixties with pancreatic cancer.

This clone was seen a handful of times. The V call is TRBV2, the J call TRBJ2-2; TRBD2 matches 9 bases. This CDR3 is 18 amino acids long. Germline V gene data show CDR1 as SNHLY and CDR2 as FYNNEI. The J segment lost 4 bases and the V segment lost 7 bases, leaving 16 bases of the junction unmatched. The DNA for the CDR3 is TGTGCCAGCAAGGACCGCGGGAGGGCCCTGGGGGGCACCGGGGAGCTGTTTTTT. It is translated as CASKDRGRALGGTGELFF.

The chain joins TRBV11-2 to TRBJ2-1; D is unclear. Germline assignment: CDR1 SGHAT and CDR2 FQNNGV. V was clipped by 0 bases and J by 0 bases, with 15 bases between them. The CDR3 is 18 residues long. The CDR3 protein is CASSLDPGTPSSYNEQFF. CDR3 DNA: TGTGCCAGCAGCTTAGATCCTGGTACTCCTAGCTCCTACAATGAGCAGTTCTTC.

V is TRBV18 and J is TRBJ2-3; D unresolved. From germline, CDR1 is KGHSH and CDR2 LQKENI. The V end was cut by 4 bases, the J end by 2 bases, with 13 bases between. The CDR3 extends over 15 amino acids. CDR3 sequence reads: CASSRGGRITDTQYF. The CDR3 DNA reads as TGTGCCAGCTCACGCGGTGGAAGGATCACAGATACGCAGTATTTT.

In its sample, this clone was seen a few times. The chain employs TRBV18 and TRBJ1-2, with no clear D. The CDR3 extends over 12 amino acids. Trimming removed 2 bases from V and 5 bases from J, with 6 bases in between. The germline V gene has CDR1 KGHSH and CDR2 LQKENI. CDR3 DNA: TGTGCCAGCTCACCAGGGCAGTATGGCTACACCTTC. It is translated as CASSPGQYGYTF.

The V gene is TRBV21-1, the J gene TRBJ2-5; TRBD2 reflects the table's D call only, with no check against the DNA. TRBV21-1 is annotated as a pseudogene. The CDR3 consists of 16 residues. The CDR3 loop is CASPSWGVSVEETQYF. CDR3 nucleotide sequence: TGTGCCAGCCCTTCCTGGGGAGTCTCGGTTGAAGAGACCCAGTACTTC.

This clone showed up just a few times. This sequence joins TRBV5-3 and TRBJ2-7; D not certain. TRBV5-3 is an ORF; its function is uncertain. The CDR3 covers 17 residues. V lost 2 bases, J lost 2 bases, and 20 bases lay in between. CDR3 amino acids: CARSFIRSGVLAYEQYF. Here the CDR3 DNA reads TGTGCCAGAAGCTTTATTCGATCCGGAGTCCTAGCCTACGAGCAGTACTTC.